The text below deals with one T cell receptor beta chain. The data originate from a study of CD8+CD57+ T cells in acquired aplastic anemia. Investigators profiled TCR beta VDJ and CDR3 from genomic DNA template. MiXCR, applied by TCRdb to the reads, yields one record per CDR3 protein. This sample has 150,000 to 200,000 distinct CDR3 sequences, with around 50% found just once. The length of the CDR3 is 15 residues. Between the trimmed V and J ends, which lost 6 bases and 0 bases, there was a span of 14 bases. CDR1 and CDR2 from the germline V gene are SNHLY and FYNNEI. Previously, flow cytometry had revealed CD8+CD57+ cell expansion in the patients chosen for sequencing.

Specimen: sorted CD4+, CD8+, or CD8+CD57+ T cells (not recorded which) from PBMCs. The rearrangement uses TRBV2 and TRBJ1-2, with TRBD1 as a possible D gene (5 bases). The clonotype comes from a human donor with aplastic anemia. CDR3 region: CASSGGTAANYGYTF. Written as DNA, the CDR3 is TGTGCCAGCAGCGGGGGAACAGCAGCTAACTATGGCTACACCTTC. Full variable domain (missing parts from reference TRBV2 and TRBJ1-2): EPEVTQTPSHQVTQMGQEVILRCVPISNHLYFYWYRQILGQKVEFLVSFYNNEISEKSEIFDDQFSVERPDGSNFTLKIRSTKLEDSAMYFCASSGGTAANYGYTFGSGTRLTVV.